These 32 T cell receptor beta chains were all obtained from the same sample, sequenced in a study of identical twins. TCRdb ran MiXCR on the 5' RACE reads and lists one entry per CDR3 protein. The data hold hundreds of thousands of distinct CDR3 sequences, with about 12% observed a single time. This same sample was also taken into another study, of yellow fever vaccine responses in identical twins.

Sequenced material: PBMCs. The receptors come from a woman aged 18-35 years in good health.

The DNA of the CDR3 is TGTGCCAGCAGCGCATCGCGGGGCGAGCAGTACTTC. The encoded protein is CASSASRGEQYF. This rearrangement joins TRBV7-9 to TRBJ2-7, with D maybe TRBD2 (6 bases). Germline lookup yields CDR1 SEHNR and CDR2 FQNEAQ (reference sequence). The CDR3 extends over 12 amino acids. Trimming left V 5 bases short and J 6 bases short, with 11 bases between. The whole variable domain, filled in from reference TRBV7-9 and TRBJ2-7, reads DTGVSQNPRHKITKRGQNVTFRCDPISEHNRLYWYRQTLGQGPEFLTYFQNEAQLEKSRLLSDRFSAERPKGSFSTLEIQRTEQGDSAMYLCASSASRGEQYFGPGTRLTVT.

The J gene is TRBJ1-2, the V gene TRBV12-3 or TRBV12-4, with 7 bases identical to TRBD1. CDR3 length equals 14 residues. After removal of 2 bases from V and 6 bases from J, the junction contained 6 bases not matched to a gene. In nucleotides, the CDR3 is TGTGCCAGCAGTTTAATGGGCAGGGGGGATGGCTACACCTTC. Translated, it gives CASSLMGRGDGYTF.

V gene TRBV20-1 combines with J gene TRBJ2-7; TRBD2 is a possible D gene (5 bases). This CDR3 has 15 amino acids. From germline, CDR1 is DFQATT and CDR2 SNEGSKA (reference sequence). The V and J ends lost 1 base and 2 bases respectively, with 15 bases between them. The CDR3 region has the DNA TGCAGTGCTAGAGGCATCCTGGACTCCGCCTACGAGCAGTACTTC. It encodes CSARGILDSAYEQYF.

This clonotype showed up many times. The V and J genes are TRBV5-1 and TRBJ2-1; 8 bases fit TRBD1. Germline V gives CDR1 SGHRS, CDR2 YFSETQ. V gave up 4 bases and J gave up 2 bases; unmatched junction bases: 8. This CDR3 region has 16 residues. The CDR3 coding sequence is TGCGCCAGCAGCCGGTTAGGACAGGGCGCCTACAATGAGCAGTTCTTC. This sequence encodes CASSRLGQGAYNEQFF.

The V call is TRBV6-1, the J call TRBJ2-3, with D maybe TRBD2 (6 bases). Looked up from germline, CDR1 is MNHNS and CDR2 is SASEGT. The CDR3 runs to 15 residues. Trimming pared 5 bases from V and 5 bases from J, leaving 17 bases between. CDR3 region: CASSPPAGTKDTQYF. The CDR3 bases are TGTGCCAGCAGTCCCCCGGCGGGGACGAAAGATACGCAGTATTTT.

This clonotype appeared a few times. The chain joins TRBV5-8 to TRBJ2-5; no definite D call. Germline CDR1 and CDR2: SGHTS and YDEGEE. This CDR3 contains 14 residues. V was pared by 1 base and J by 2 bases, with 9 bases between. Written as DNA, the CDR3 is TGTGCCAGCAGCTTGTTGGTCTGGCAAGAGACCCAGTACTTC. It codes for CASSLLVWQETQYF. Using reference TRBV5-8 and TRBJ2-5 for the parts outside the CDR3, the full variable domain is EAGVTQSPTHLIKTRGQQATLRCSPISGHTSVYWYQQALGLGLQFLLWYDEGEERNRGNFPPRFSGRQFPNYSSELNVNALELEDSALYLCASSLLVWQETQYFGPGTRLLVL.

The V call is TRBV14, the J call TRBJ1-1; D uncertain. Germline-derived CDR1 and CDR2 are SGHDN and FVKESK. Trimming cost V 8 bases and J 0 bases, with 7 bases left between them. This CDR3 contains 12 residues. CDR3 loop: CASGGLNTEAFF. DNA of the CDR3: TGTGCCAGCGGAGGGCTGAACACTGAAGCTTTCTTT.

The chain combines TRBV2 with TRBJ2-1; 10 bases line up with TRBD1. V lost 5 bases and J lost 10; bases outside the gene matches: 11. The CDR3 has 15 amino acids. Germline CDR1 reads SNHLY; CDR2 reads FYNNEI. Here the CDR3 DNA reads TGTGCCAGCAGTTATACCGGGACAGGGGTCGGGGAGCAGTTCTTC. Its translation: CASSYTGTGVGEQFF.

J is TRBJ2-7 and V is TRBV5-1, with 8 bases lining up with TRBD1. CDR1 is SGHRS and CDR2 is YFSETQ in the germline V gene. The V gene end was trimmed by 4 bases and the J gene end by 2 bases; junction bases not matched to a gene: 8. This CDR3 comprises 15 residues. The CDR3 region has the DNA TGCGCCAGCAGCCCCTCTAGGACAGGGCCCTACGAGCAGTACTTC. Translation gives CASSPSRTGPYEQYF.

This clonotype was counted ten times or more. This rearrangement joins TRBV10-3 to TRBJ2-1; 9 bases agree with TRBD2. The CDR3 extends over 18 amino acids. The V segment lost 0 bases and the J segment 8 bases; nucleotides outside the gene matches: 14. Looked up from germline, CDR1 is ENHRY and CDR2 is SYGVKD. In nucleotides, the CDR3 is TGTGCCATCAGTGAGTCTAGCGGGGGCCTTGTCGGCGTCGATGAGCAGTTCTTC. It yields the protein CAISESSGGLVGVDEQFF.

The CDR3 reads CSVAPGTGFYEQYV. CDR3 DNA: TGCAGCGTAGCCCCCGGGACAGGGTTCTACGAGCAGTACGTC. J is TRBJ2-7 and V is TRBV29-1; 9 positions agree with TRBD1. Germline V gives CDR1 SQVTM, CDR2 ANQGSEA. This CDR3 spans 14 amino acids. V trimming: 6 bases; J trimming: 3 bases; junction bases outside the gene matches: 9.

The table lists this clonotype with a few counts. This sequence joins TRBV29-1 and TRBJ2-7, with D unclear. Deletions cut 1 base from V and 0 bases from J, with 10 bases between. The germline CDR1 and CDR2 sequences are SQVTM and ANQGSEA. The CDR3 sequence is 14 residues long. The CDR3 DNA reads TGCAGCGTTGAAGGTGGCGAGAGCTCCTACGAGCAGTACTTC. This codes for CSVEGGESSYEQYF.

In its sample, this clonotype was seen a few times. The J gene is TRBJ2-7, the V gene TRBV2; 8 bases fit TRBD1. The CDR3 has 13 amino acids. Germline V gene sequence: CDR1 SNHLY, CDR2 FYNNEI. V lost 6 bases to trimming and J lost 1 base; unmatched junction nucleotides: 2. This CDR3 reads CASRDRGSYEQYV. The CDR3 coding sequence is TGTGCCAGCAGAGACAGGGGTTCCTACGAGCAGTACGTC.

The chain couples TRBV20-1 to TRBJ2-7, with 8 positions matching TRBD2. V lost 0 bases, J lost 4 bases, and 8 bases stayed unmatched. Germline V lookup: CDR1 DFQATT, CDR2 SNEGSKA (reference sequence). The CDR3 has 15 residues. As DNA, the CDR3 is TGCAGTGCTAGAGAGCGGGAGGCGACTGTTTACGAGCAGTACTTC. Amino acid sequence: CSAREREATVYEQYF.

This clonotype showed up many times. This chain's CDR3 is CASSRTSPYEQYF. The CDR3 DNA is TGTGCCAGCAGTCGGACTAGTCCGTACGAGCAGTACTTC. The chain links TRBV12-3 or TRBV12-4 to TRBJ2-7, with 7 nucleotides matching TRBD2. Trimming took 5 bases from V and 4 from J; bases not matched to a gene: 5. CDR3 length equals 13 residues.

This clonotype was observed a few times. This chain links TRBV10-3 with TRBJ2-6; D is unclear. Germline CDR1 ENHRY, CDR2 SYGVKD. The V gene lost 4 bases and the J gene lost 1 base, with 23 bases spanning the gap. This CDR3 comprises 20 residues. This CDR3 reads CAISGRDIGLGRSGANVLTF. The DNA for the CDR3 is TGTGCCATCAGTGGTAGAGACATTGGATTGGGCAGGTCTGGGGCCAACGTCCTGACTTTC.

This clonotype showed up many times. J is TRBJ2-7 and V is TRBV3-1, with D perhaps matching TRBD2 (5 bases). Trimming removed 6 bases from V and 5 bases from J, with 11 bases in between. The CDR3 spans 12 residues. The germline gives CDR1 LGHDT, CDR2 YNNKEL (reference sequence). The CDR3 DNA reads as TGTGCCAGCAGTGCAAGCGGCCACGAGCAGTACTTC. Translation gives CASSASGHEQYF.

This chain links TRBV7-9 with TRBJ2-7; tentatively, D is TRBD2 (5 bases). Per germline, CDR1 SEHNR and CDR2 FQNEAQ (reference sequence). Trimming removed 5 bases at V and 2 bases at J, with 13 bases between. The CDR3 sequence is 14 residues long. The CDR3 reads CASSPPDSAYEQYF. In nucleotides, the CDR3 is TGTGCCAGCAGCCCCCCGGACTCTGCCTACGAGCAGTACTTC.

The chain carries TRBV3-1 and TRBJ2-2; D not resolved. Germline V lookup: CDR1 LGHDT, CDR2 YNNKEL (reference sequence). V lost 0 bases, J lost 5 bases, and 7 bases lay in between. The CDR3 sequence is 14 residues long. This CDR3 reads CASSQEGGTGELFF. The CDR3 DNA follows: TGTGCCAGCAGCCAAGAGGGCGGTACCGGGGAGCTGTTTTTT.

The rearrangement joins TRBV20-1 to TRBJ1-2; tentatively, D is TRBD1 (6 bases). V lost 6 bases, J lost 5 bases, and 16 bases lay in between. Looked up from germline, CDR1 is DFQATT and CDR2 is SNEGSKA (reference sequence). The CDR3 has 13 amino acids. The CDR3 nucleotides read TGCAGTGCCCAAGGAGGGGGGACGTATGGCTACACCTTC. It yields the protein CSAQGGGTYGYTF.

V usage is TRBV25-1 and J usage is TRBJ1-1, with TRBD1 matching 8 bases. The CDR3 extends over 15 amino acids. The trim removed 5 bases at V and 13 bases at J, leaving 18 bases unmatched. From germline, CDR1 is MGHDK and CDR2 SYGVNS. CDR3 amino acids: CASSPPTGEGFWVFF. CDR3 DNA sequence: TGTGCCAGCAGTCCACCGACAGGGGAAGGCTTCTGGGTTTTCTTT.

This clonotype has just a few counts. The chain recombines TRBV9 with TRBJ2-2; the D gene is possibly TRBD2 (5 bases). Germline lookup yields CDR1 SGDLS and CDR2 YYNGEE. The CDR3 has 17 amino acids. Trimming took 0 bases from V and 7 from J, leaving 19 bases between them. DNA of the CDR3: TGTGCCAGCAGCGTAGACGGGCTGGAGGCGAGAAGCGGGGAGCTGTTTTTT. Protein: CASSVDGLEARSGELFF.

This clonotype was found a few times. The chain has TRBV18 and TRBJ2-1; 13 positions agree with TRBD2. The germline V gene encodes CDR1 KGHSH and CDR2 LQKENI. The CDR3 extends over 20 amino acids. Trimming at V came to 2 bases and at J to 4 bases, leaving 14 bases not matched to a gene. CDR3: CASSPLFAGTSGTEYNEQFF. CDR3 sequence (DNA): TGTGCCAGCTCACCATTATTCGCGGGGACTAGCGGGACAGAATACAATGAGCAGTTCTTC.

This clonotype showed up many times. The rearrangement links TRBV2 to TRBJ2-2; the D is unclear. Trimming took 1 base from V and 4 from J, leaving 4 bases between them. Per germline, CDR1 SNHLY and CDR2 FYNNEI. The length of the CDR3 is 13 residues. CDR3 sequence: CASSEGFTGELFF. CDR3 bases: TGTGCCAGCAGTGAAGGGTTCACCGGGGAGCTGTTTTTT.

This clonotype was seen more than once but under ten times. The V call is TRBV6-6, the J call TRBJ2-7, with 9 bases identical to TRBD1. There are 13 residues in the CDR3. Germline-derived CDR1 and CDR2 are MNHNY and SVGAGI (reference sequence). J was trimmed by 9 bases and V by 6 bases; bases with no gene match: 9. CDR3 DNA: TGTGCCAGCAGGCCGGGACAGGGCTCAGTGCAGTACGTC. As protein: CASRPGQGSVQYV.

This clonotype has a count of ten or more. V gene TRBV7-9 combines with J gene TRBJ2-1; a possible D gene is TRBD2 (6 bases). V lost 2 bases and J 0 bases, leaving 14 bases between the germline ends. Germline-derived CDR1 and CDR2 are SEHNR and FQNEAQ (reference sequence). The CDR3 is made up of 17 amino acids. In DNA form, the CDR3 reads TGTGCCAGCAGCTTATCTGGGGGGTCAAGCTCCTACAATGAGCAGTTCTTC. Amino acid sequence: CASSLSGGSSSYNEQFF.

This clonotype was counted many times. The junction and the germline gene differ at one end; a read error may be behind it. The rearrangement links TRBV6-5 to TRBJ1-6; weak D call: TRBD1 (6 bases). This CDR3 is built from 15 residues. The V gene's germline CDR1 is MNHEY and CDR2 SVGAGI. The CDR3 bases are TGTGCCAGCAGTTATGGACAGCTTTATAATTCACCTCTCCACTTT. It yields the protein CASSYGQLYNSPLHF.

The chain couples TRBV11-2 to TRBJ2-7; no firm D call. Trimming cost V 0 bases and J 5 bases, with 14 bases left between them. The CDR3 loop spans 15 amino acids. Germline V gene data show CDR1 as SGHAT and CDR2 as FQNNGV. CDR3 region: CASSLEWGAGNEQYF. CDR3 in DNA: TGTGCCAGCAGCTTAGAATGGGGTGCAGGAAACGAGCAGTACTTC.

In nucleotides, the CDR3 is TGTGCCAGGGAACCGCGGACTAGCTACAATGAGCAGTTCTTC. Its protein product is CAREPRTSYNEQFF. The rearrangement uses TRBV10-3 and TRBJ2-1; 7 bases match TRBD2. The CDR3 has 14 residues. Germline V CDR1 and CDR2: ENHRY, SYGVKD. J gave up 3 bases and V 10 bases, and 9 bases lay outside the gene matches.

The V call is TRBV5-1, the J call TRBJ2-3; the match to TRBD2 covers 10 bases. The junction had 12 bases not matched to a gene; V was cut back by 4 bases and J by 4 bases. The CDR3 runs 17 residues. Per germline, CDR1 SGHRS and CDR2 YFSETQ. The CDR3 loop reads CASSMTGTSEISDTQYF. The CDR3 region has the DNA TGCGCCAGCAGCATGACCGGGACTAGCGAGATTTCAGATACGCAGTATTTT. Full variable domain (remainder filled in from reference TRBV5-1 and TRBJ2-3): KAGVTQTPRYLIKTRGQQVTLSCSPISGHRSVSWYQQTPGQGLQFLFEYFSETQRNKGNFPGRFSGRQFSNSRSEMNVSTLELGDSALYLCASSMTGTSEISDTQYFGPGTRLTVL.

CDR3 sequence (DNA): TGCGCCAGCAGTGAGGGGGGCGATCAGTACTTC. This sequence encodes CASSEGGDQYF. The chain joins TRBV10-1 to TRBJ2-7; D perhaps matches TRBD1 (6 bases). Germline V CDR1 and CDR2: WNHNN, SYGVQD (reference sequence). CDR3 length: 11 residues. V was clipped by 2 bases and J by 10 bases, with 9 bases between them.

The rearrangement joins TRBV4-2 to TRBJ2-5; no clear D. The V gene lost 1 base and the J gene lost 5 bases, with 11 bases spanning the gap. Germline lookup yields CDR1 LGHNA and CDR2 YNFKEQ. The CDR3 is 14 amino acids. The CDR3 nucleotides read TGTGCCAGCAGCCAAGCAGATTCCAGGGAGACCCAGTACTTC. Translated, it gives CASSQADSRETQYF.